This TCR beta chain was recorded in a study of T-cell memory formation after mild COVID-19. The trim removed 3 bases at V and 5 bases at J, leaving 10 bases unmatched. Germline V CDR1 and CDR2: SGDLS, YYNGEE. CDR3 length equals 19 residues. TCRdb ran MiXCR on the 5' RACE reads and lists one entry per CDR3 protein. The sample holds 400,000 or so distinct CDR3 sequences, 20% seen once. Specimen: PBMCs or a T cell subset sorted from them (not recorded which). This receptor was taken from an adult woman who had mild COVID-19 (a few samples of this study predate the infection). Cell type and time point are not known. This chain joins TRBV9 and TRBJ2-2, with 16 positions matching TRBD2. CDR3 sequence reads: CASSALGTSGRVWTGELFF. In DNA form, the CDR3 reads TGTGCCAGCAGCGCTCTAGGGACTAGCGGGAGGGTGTGGACCGGGGAGCTGTTTTTT.